The 18 T cell receptor beta chains below come from one sample, sequenced in a study. In TCRdb, the RT-PCR reads were re-called with MiXCR into one record per CDR3 protein. The sample carries about 680,000 distinct CDR3 sequences, 12% to 15% recorded once. The sample taken for sequencing was memory CD4+ T cells from blood. Receptors were obtained from a female donor in good health, serving as a healthy control.

The sample holds a few counts of this clonotype. This chain links TRBV2 with TRBJ1-5; 9 nucleotides agree with TRBD1. The length of the CDR3 is 17 residues. V shed 5 bases, J shed 2 bases, and the junction held 10 bases outside the gene matches. From germline, CDR1 is SNHLY and CDR2 FYNNEI. CDR3 bases: TGTGCCAGCAGTTTTACAGGGGGCGGGGGTGGCAATCAGCCCCAGCATTTT. Amino acid sequence: CASSFTGGGGGNQPQHF.

There are many counts of this clonotype. This chain connects TRBV5-5 to TRBJ1-3; 8 bases are a match to TRBD1. Germline values: CDR1 SGHKS, CDR2 YYEKEE (reference sequence). This CDR3 comprises 15 residues. V lost 4 bases to trimming and J lost 2 bases; unmatched junction nucleotides: 5. CDR3 nucleotides: TGTGCCAGCAGCCGGCAACAGGGGGCTGGAAACACCATATATTTT. This gives the protein CASSRQQGAGNTIYF.

In its sample, this clonotype was seen many times. J is TRBJ2-7 and V is TRBV6-5, with 7 bases that match TRBD2. The junction had 10 bases not matched to a gene; V was cut back by 6 bases and J by 2 bases. This CDR3 has 15 residues. Germline CDR1 reads MNHEY; CDR2 reads SVGAGI. CDR3 sequence: CASRPGTTRAYEQYF. Written as DNA, the CDR3 is TGTGCCAGCAGACCAGGGACTACCCGAGCCTACGAGCAGTACTTC.

This clonotype was counted many times. The rearrangement links TRBV29-1 to TRBJ2-1; unclear D gene. Looked up from germline, CDR1 is SQVTM and CDR2 is ANQGSEA. The V end lost 0 bases, the J end lost 0 bases, and 6 bases lay between the germline ends. The CDR3 sequence is 14 residues long. CDR3 sequence: CSVEERSSYNEQFF. As DNA, the CDR3 is TGCAGCGTTGAAGAAAGGAGCTCCTACAATGAGCAGTTCTTC.

This clonotype was counted only a few times. This chain joins TRBV12-3 or TRBV12-4 and TRBJ1-2, with 9 bases identical to TRBD1. With V trimmed by 7 bases and J by 3 bases, 3 bases remained unmatched. This CDR3 has 13 residues. CDR3 loop: CASNDRGDYGYTF. In nucleotides, the CDR3 is TGTGCCAGCAACGACAGGGGGGACTATGGCTACACCTTC.

The chain carries TRBV20-1 and TRBJ1-2; TRBD1 agrees at 7 bases. Trimming cost V 6 bases and J 3 bases; bases outside gene matches: 10. Per germline, CDR1 DFQATT and CDR2 SNEGSKA (reference sequence). This CDR3 has 14 amino acids. The CDR3 DNA sequence: TGCAGTGCATTTGTCGGGACAGCTTACTATGGCTACACCTTC. This sequence encodes CSAFVGTAYYGYTF.

A few counts support this clonotype. The rearrangement links TRBV7-2 to TRBJ2-3, with TRBD2 identical over 7 bases. This CDR3 region has 16 residues. Per germline, CDR1 SGHTA and CDR2 FQGNSA. The J segment lost 5 bases and the V segment lost 3 bases, leaving 11 bases of the junction unmatched. For the CDR3, the DNA is TGTGCCAGCAGCTTCTCGGCGGGGTGGGGGGGAGATACGCAGTATTTT. Translation gives CASSFSAGWGGDTQYF.

This clonotype came up many times. The rearrangement joins TRBV6-5 to TRBJ1-5, with a weak D call TRBD1 (6 bases). Germline V CDR1 and CDR2: MNHEY, SVGAGI. The length of the CDR3 is 13 residues. Trimming left V 10 bases short and J 5 bases short, with 15 bases between. The CDR3 spells CATRARGDQPQHF. CDR3 nucleotide sequence: TGTGCCACCAGAGCCAGGGGAGATCAGCCCCAGCATTTT.

Many counts were recorded for this clonotype. The V call is TRBV5-1, the J call TRBJ2-2, with D perhaps TRBD1 (5 bases). The CDR3 totals 15 residues. V lost 0 bases, J lost 7 bases, and 13 bases lay in between. Germline V gene sequence: CDR1 SGHRS, CDR2 YFSETQ. CDR3 protein: CASSLVAQGNGELFF. In DNA, the CDR3 is TGCGCCAGCAGCTTGGTCGCCCAGGGTAACGGGGAGCTGTTTTTT.

The gene calls are TRBV28 and TRBJ2-7; 8 bases line up with TRBD1. The germline CDR1 and CDR2 sequences are MDHEN and SYDVKM. The ends lost 4 bases at V and 2 bases at J; junction bases unmatched: 7. The CDR3 runs 15 residues. The CDR3 nucleotides read TGTGCCAGCAGTTCAGGCAGGGGGCGCCCCTACGAGCAGTACTTC. Its translation: CASSSGRGRPYEQYF.

CDR3 sequence: CSARDVTGDQETQYF. DNA of the CDR3: TGCAGTGCTAGAGATGTGACGGGAGATCAAGAGACCCAGTACTTC. The gene calls are TRBV20-1 and TRBJ2-5; D possibly corresponds to TRBD2 (6 bases). With 0 bases removed from V and 2 bases from J, the gap between germline ends came to 13 bases. The CDR3 extends over 15 amino acids. Germline V gene sequence: CDR1 DFQATT, CDR2 SNEGSKA (reference sequence).

V is TRBV11-2 and J is TRBJ2-1, with 11 bases aligning to TRBD2. The CDR3 extends over 16 amino acids. V lost 4 bases, J lost 7 bases, and 9 bases stayed unmatched. Germline V gene lookup returns CDR1 SGHAT and CDR2 FQNNGV. The CDR3 bases are TGTGCCAGCAGCTCCCTTGCTAGCGGGAGGTGGAATGAGCAGTTCTTC. Protein: CASSSLASGRWNEQFF.

This clonotype was seen only a few times. The chain joins TRBV6-1 to TRBJ1-1; 7 nucleotides agree with TRBD1. The CDR3 spans 13 residues. With 8 bases clipped from V and 5 bases from J, the junction kept 8 bases outside the gene matches. Germline V lookup: CDR1 MNHNS, CDR2 SASEGT. The CDR3 coding sequence is TGTGCCAGCCCCGACAGGGTAGGGACTGAAGCTTTCTTT. Translated, it gives CASPDRVGTEAFF.

The sample holds many counts of this clonotype. The chain is built from TRBV20-1 and TRBJ2-5, with TRBD1 identical over 8 bases. CDR3 length equals 12 residues. CDR1 is DFQATT and CDR2 is SNEGSKA in the germline V gene (reference sequence). J gave up 5 bases and V 6 bases, and 5 bases lay outside the gene matches. CDR3 sequence reads: CSALDRVETQYF. The CDR3 DNA is TGCAGTGCCTTGGACAGGGTGGAGACCCAGTACTTC.

The chain has TRBV20-1 and TRBJ2-7; 8 bases agree with TRBD1. The J segment lost 5 bases and the V segment lost 6 bases, leaving 3 bases of the junction unmatched. The CDR3 sequence is 11 residues long. Germline V lookup: CDR1 DFQATT, CDR2 SNEGSKA (reference sequence). CDR3 bases: TGCAGTGCCCGACAGGGGAACGAGCAGTACTTC. It codes for CSARQGNEQYF.

The chain carries TRBV7-2 and TRBJ2-1; TRBD2 aligns across 13 bases. The germline V gene encodes CDR1 SGHTA and CDR2 FQGNSA. V shed 5 bases, J shed 2 bases, and the junction held 3 bases outside the gene matches. CDR3 length: 16 residues. CDR3 protein: CASSRGTSGAYNEQFF. The CDR3 nucleotides are TGTGCCAGCAGCCGAGGGACTAGCGGGGCCTACAATGAGCAGTTCTTC.

This chain connects TRBV7-6 to TRBJ1-4, with TRBD1 matching over 7 bases. The CDR3 contains 15 residues. CDR1 is SGHVS and CDR2 is FNYEAQ in the germline V gene. V lost 2 bases to trimming and J lost 5 bases; unmatched junction nucleotides: 5. As DNA, the CDR3 is TGTGCCAGCAGCTTACTACAGGGGCTCAATGAAAAACTGTTTTTT. Translated, it gives CASSLLQGLNEKLFF.

In its sample, this clonotype was seen a few times. V and J are TRBV11-2 and TRBJ1-1, with D perhaps matching TRBD1 (6 bases). This CDR3 spans 16 amino acids. V was clipped by 1 base and J by 4 bases, with 16 bases between them. The germline gives CDR1 SGHAT, CDR2 FQNNGV. The CDR3 sequence: CASSLGFSKGGTEAFF. CDR3 nucleotides: TGTGCCAGCAGCTTAGGTTTCTCTAAGGGGGGCACTGAAGCTTTCTTT.